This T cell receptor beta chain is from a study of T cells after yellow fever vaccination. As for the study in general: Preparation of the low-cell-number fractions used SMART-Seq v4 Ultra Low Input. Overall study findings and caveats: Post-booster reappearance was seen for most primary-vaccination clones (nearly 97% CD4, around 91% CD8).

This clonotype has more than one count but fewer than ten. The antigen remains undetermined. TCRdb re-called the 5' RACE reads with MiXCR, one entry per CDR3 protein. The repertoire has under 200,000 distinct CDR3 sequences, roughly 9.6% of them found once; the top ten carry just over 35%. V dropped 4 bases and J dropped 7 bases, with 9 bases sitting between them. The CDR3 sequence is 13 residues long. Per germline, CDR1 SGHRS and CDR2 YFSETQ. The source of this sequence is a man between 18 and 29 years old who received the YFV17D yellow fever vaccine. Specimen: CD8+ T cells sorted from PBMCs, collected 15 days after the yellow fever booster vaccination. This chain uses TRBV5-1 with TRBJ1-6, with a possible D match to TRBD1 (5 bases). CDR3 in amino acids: CASSEAGNSPLHF. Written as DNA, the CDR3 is TGCGCCAGCAGCGAGGCAGGGAATTCACCCCTCCACTTT.